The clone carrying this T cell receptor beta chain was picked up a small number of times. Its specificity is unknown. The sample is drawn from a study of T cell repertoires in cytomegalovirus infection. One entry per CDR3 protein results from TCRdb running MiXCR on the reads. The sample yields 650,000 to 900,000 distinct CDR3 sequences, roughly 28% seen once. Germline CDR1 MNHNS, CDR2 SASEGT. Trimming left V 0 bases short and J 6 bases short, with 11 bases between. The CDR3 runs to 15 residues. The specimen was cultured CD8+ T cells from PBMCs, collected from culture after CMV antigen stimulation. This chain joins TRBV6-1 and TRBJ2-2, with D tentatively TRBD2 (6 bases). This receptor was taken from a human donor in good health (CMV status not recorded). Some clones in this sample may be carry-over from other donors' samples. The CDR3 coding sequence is TGTGCCAGCAGTGAAGCCGGAGGGTCCGCCGGGGAGCTGTTTTTT. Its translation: CASSEAGGSAGELFF.